This T cell receptor beta chain was sequenced for a study of blood T cell repertoires in COVID-19. Repertoires were generated with immunoSEQ multiplex PCR, while TCRdb's copy carries only in-frame clones and drops some. This repertoire shows 250,000 to 350,000 clones, 80% to 95% found once; its top ten account for about 7%. Germline V CDR1 and CDR2: MGHDK, SYGVNS. CDR3 length: 17 amino acids. With 3 bases clipped from V and 0 bases from J, the junction kept 8 bases outside the gene matches. This chain uses TRBV25-1 with TRBJ2-3, with 8 bases lining up with TRBD2. Sequencing was performed on peripheral blood. This clonotype originated in a woman between 25 and 40 years old with COVID-19, enrolled during active disease. In DNA form, the CDR3 reads TGTGCCAGCAGTGATCCTACTAGCGGTACTAGCACAGATACGCAGTATTTT. Translation: CASSDPTSGTSTDTQYF.